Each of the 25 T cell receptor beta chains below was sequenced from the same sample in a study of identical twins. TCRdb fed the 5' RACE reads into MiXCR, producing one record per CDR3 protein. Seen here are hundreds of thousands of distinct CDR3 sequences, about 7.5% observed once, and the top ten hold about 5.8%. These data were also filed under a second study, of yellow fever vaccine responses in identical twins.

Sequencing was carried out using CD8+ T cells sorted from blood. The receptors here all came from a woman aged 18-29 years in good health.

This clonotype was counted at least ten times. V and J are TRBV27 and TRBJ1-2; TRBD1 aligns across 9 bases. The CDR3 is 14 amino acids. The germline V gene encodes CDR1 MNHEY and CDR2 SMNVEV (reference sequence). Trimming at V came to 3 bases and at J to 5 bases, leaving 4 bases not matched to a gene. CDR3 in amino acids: CASSFYDRGYGYTF. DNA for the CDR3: TGTGCCAGCAGTTTCTATGACAGGGGGTATGGCTACACCTTC.

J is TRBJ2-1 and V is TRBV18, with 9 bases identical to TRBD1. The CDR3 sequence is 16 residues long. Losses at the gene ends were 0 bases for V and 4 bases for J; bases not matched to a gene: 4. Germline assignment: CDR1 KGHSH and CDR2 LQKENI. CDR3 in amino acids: CASSPPTGGAYNEQFF. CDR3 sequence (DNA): TGTGCCAGCTCACCACCGACAGGGGGGGCATACAATGAGCAGTTCTTC.

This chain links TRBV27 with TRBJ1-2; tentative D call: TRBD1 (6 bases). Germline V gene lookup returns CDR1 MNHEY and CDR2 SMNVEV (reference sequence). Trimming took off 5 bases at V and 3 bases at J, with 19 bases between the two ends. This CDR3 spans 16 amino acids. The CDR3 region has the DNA TGTGCCAGCAGTAATCACCCATACAGGGACGACTATGGCTACACCTTC. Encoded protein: CASSNHPYRDDYGYTF.

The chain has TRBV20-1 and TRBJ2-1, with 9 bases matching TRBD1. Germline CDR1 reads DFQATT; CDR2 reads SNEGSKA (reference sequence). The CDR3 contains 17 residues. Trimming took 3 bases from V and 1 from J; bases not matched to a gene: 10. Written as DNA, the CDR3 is TGCAGTGCTAGCTCCCGGGACAGGGAGAGGTCCTACAATGAGCAGTTCTTC. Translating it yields CSASSRDRERSYNEQFF.

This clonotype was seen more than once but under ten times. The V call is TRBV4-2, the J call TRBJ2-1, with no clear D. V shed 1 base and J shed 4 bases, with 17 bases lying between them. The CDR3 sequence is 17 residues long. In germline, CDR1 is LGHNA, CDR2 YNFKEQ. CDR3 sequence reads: CASSQGAEAMAYNEQFF. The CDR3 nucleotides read TGTGCCAGCAGCCAAGGCGCCGAGGCCATGGCTTACAATGAGCAGTTCTTC.

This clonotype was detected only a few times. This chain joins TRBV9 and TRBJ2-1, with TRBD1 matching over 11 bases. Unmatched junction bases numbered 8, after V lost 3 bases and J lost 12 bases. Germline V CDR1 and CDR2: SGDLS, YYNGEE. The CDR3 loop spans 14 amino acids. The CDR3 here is CASSDGTGGIGQFF. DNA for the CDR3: TGTGCCAGCAGCGACGGGACAGGGGGGATCGGGCAGTTCTTC.

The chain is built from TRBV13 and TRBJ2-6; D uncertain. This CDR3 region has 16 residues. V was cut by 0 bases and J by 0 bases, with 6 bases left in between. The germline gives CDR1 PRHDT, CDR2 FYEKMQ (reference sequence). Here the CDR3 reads CASSLGRSSGANVLTF. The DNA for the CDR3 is TGTGCCAGCAGCTTAGGACGGAGCTCTGGGGCCAACGTCCTGACTTTC.

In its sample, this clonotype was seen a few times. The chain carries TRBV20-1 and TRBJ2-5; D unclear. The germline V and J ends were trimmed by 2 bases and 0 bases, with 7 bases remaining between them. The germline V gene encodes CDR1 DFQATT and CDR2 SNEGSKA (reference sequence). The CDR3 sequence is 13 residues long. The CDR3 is CSARQANQETQYF. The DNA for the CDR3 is TGCAGTGCTAGACAGGCGAACCAAGAGACCCAGTACTTC.

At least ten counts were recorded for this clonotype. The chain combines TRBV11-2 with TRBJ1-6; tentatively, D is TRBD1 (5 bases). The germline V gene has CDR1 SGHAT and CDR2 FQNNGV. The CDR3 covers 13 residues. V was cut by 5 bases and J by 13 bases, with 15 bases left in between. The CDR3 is CASSAAIREPLHF. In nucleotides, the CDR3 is TGTGCCAGCAGCGCTGCCATCAGGGAGCCCCTCCACTTT.

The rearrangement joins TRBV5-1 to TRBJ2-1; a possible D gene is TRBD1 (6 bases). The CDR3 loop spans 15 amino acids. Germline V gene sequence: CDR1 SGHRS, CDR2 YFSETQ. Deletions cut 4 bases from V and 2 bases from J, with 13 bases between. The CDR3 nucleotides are TGCGCCAGCAGCCCCGGACAGTCGCCCTACAATGAGCAGTTCTTC. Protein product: CASSPGQSPYNEQFF.

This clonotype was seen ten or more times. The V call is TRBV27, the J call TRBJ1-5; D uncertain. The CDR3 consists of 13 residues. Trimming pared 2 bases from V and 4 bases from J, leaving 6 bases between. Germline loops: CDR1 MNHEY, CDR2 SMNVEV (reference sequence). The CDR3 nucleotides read TGTGCCAGCAGTTTAAACGGGAATCAGCCCCAGCATTTT. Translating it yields CASSLNGNQPQHF.

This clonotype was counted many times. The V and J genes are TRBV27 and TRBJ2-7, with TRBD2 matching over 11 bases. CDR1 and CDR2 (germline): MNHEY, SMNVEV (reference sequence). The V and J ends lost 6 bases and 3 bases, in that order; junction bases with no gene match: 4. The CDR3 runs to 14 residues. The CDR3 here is CASRGLADYYEQYF. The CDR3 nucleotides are TGTGCCAGCAGGGGACTAGCGGATTACTACGAGCAGTACTTC.

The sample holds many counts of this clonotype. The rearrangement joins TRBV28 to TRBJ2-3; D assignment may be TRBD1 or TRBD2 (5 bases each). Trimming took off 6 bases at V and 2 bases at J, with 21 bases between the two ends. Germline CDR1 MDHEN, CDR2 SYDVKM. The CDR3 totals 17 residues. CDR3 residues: CASSSMLVGRDTDTQYF. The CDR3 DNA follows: TGTGCCAGCAGCTCAATGTTGGTGGGACGAGACACAGATACGCAGTATTTT.

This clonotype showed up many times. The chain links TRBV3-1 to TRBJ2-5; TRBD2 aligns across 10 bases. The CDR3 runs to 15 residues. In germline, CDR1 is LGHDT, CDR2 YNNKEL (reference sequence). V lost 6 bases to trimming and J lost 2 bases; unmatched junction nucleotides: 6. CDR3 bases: TGTGCCAGCAGTCCGGGACTAGCGACGCAAGAGACCCAGTACTTC. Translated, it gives CASSPGLATQETQYF.

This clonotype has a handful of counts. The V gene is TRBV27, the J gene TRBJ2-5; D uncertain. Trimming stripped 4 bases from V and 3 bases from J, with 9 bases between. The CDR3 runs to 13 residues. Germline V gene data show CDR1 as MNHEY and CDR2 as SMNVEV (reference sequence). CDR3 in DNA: TGTGCCAGCAGTTCCAGCCAAAAAGAGACCCAGTACTTC. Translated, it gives CASSSSQKETQYF.

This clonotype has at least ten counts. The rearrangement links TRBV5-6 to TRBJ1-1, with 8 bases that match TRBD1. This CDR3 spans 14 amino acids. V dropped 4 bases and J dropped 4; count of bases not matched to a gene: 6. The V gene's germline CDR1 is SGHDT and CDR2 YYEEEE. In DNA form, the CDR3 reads TGTGCCAGCAGCGATGACAGGGGCGGCACTGAAGCTTTCTTT. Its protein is CASSDDRGGTEAFF.

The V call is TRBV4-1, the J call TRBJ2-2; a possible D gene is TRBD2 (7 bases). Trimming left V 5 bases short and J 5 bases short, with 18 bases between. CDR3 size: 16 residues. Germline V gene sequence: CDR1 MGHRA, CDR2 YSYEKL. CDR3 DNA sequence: TGCGCCAGCAGCAAAGTCCTGGGGGGGCTAACCGGGGAGCTGTTTTTT. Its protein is CASSKVLGGLTGELFF.

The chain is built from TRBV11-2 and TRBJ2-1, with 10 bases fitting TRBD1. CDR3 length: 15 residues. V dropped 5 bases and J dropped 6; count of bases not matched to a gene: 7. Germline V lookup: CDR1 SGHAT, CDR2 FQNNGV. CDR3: CASSERTGGSNEQFF. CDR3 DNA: TGTGCCAGCAGCGAGAGGACAGGGGGTAGCAATGAGCAGTTCTTC.

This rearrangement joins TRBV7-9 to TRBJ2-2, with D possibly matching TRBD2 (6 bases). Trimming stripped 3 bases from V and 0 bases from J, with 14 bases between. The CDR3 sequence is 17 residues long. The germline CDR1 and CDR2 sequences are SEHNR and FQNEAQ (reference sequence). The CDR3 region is CASSFPGGYANTGELFF. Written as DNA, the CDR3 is TGTGCCAGCAGCTTCCCTGGGGGGTACGCGAACACCGGGGAGCTGTTTTTT.

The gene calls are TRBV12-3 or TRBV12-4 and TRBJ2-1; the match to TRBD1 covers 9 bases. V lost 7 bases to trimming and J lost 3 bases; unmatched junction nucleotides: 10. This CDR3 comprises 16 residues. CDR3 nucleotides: TGTGCCAGCACCCTATCCGGGACAGGGCGCTACAATGAGCAGTTCTTC. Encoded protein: CASTLSGTGRYNEQFF.

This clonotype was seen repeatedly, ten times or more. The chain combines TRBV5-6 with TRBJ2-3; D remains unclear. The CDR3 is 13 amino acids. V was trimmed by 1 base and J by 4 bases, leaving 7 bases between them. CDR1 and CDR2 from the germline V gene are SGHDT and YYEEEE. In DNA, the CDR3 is TGTGCCAGCAGCTTGCAAGGATCAGATACGCAGTATTTT. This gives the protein CASSLQGSDTQYF. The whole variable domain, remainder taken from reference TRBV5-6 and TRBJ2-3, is DAGVTQSPTHLIKTRGQQVTLRCSPKSGHDTVSWYQQALGQGPQFIFQYYEEEERQRGNFPDRFSGHQFPNYSSELNVNALLLGDSALYLCASSLQGSDTQYFGPGTRLTVL.

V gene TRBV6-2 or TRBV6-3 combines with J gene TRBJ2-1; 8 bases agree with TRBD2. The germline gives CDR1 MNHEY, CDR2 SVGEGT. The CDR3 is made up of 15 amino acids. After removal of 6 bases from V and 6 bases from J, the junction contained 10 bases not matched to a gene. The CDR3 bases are TGTGCCAGCAGGGCAGTTGCGGGGGGCACCAATGAGCAGTTCTTC. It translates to CASRAVAGGTNEQFF.

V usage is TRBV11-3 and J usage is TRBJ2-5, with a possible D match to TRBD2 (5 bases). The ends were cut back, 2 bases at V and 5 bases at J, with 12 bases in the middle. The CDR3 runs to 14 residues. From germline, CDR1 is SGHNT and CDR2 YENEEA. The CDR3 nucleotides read TGTGCCAGCAGCTTAACGGGGTATTTCGAGACCCAGTACTTC. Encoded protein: CASSLTGYFETQYF.

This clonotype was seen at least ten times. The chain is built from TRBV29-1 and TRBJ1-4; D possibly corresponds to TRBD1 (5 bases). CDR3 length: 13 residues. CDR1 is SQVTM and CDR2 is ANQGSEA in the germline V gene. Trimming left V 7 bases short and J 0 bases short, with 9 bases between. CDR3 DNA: TGCAGCGCCGGGACGGCAACTAATGAAAAACTGTTTTTT. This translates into CSAGTATNEKLFF.

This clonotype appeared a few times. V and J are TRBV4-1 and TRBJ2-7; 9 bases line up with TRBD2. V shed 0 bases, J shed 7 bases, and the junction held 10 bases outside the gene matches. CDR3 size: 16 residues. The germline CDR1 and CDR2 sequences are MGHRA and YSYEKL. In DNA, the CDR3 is TGCGCCAGCAGCCAAGATGGACTAGCGAACGGCCGGGAGCAGTACTTC. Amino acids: CASSQDGLANGREQYF.